What follows is one T cell receptor beta chain and its context. These data come from a study of OX40 agonist ivuxolimab in advanced cancers. V was pared by 3 bases and J by 0 bases, with 6 bases between. The CDR3 loop spans 15 amino acids. Germline V gene lookup returns CDR1 SGHTA and CDR2 FQGTGA. Here immunoSEQ multiplex PCR was the method, and the copy in TCRdb shows in-frame clones only, minus some. Of fewer than 90,000 clones listed, around 86% were seen once; the top ten hold 3.1%. The sequenced sample was CD4+ or CD8+ T cells sorted from blood, obtained in a trial of the OX40 agonist ivuxolimab. The chain employs TRBV7-3 and TRBJ2-6; D ambiguous. The receptor comes from an adult with an advanced solid tumor such as melanoma, head and neck, liver or kidney cancer. The CDR3 DNA reads TGTGCCAGCAGCTTTGCGGACTCTGGGGCCAACGTCCTGACTTTC. Encoded protein: CASSFADSGANVLTF.